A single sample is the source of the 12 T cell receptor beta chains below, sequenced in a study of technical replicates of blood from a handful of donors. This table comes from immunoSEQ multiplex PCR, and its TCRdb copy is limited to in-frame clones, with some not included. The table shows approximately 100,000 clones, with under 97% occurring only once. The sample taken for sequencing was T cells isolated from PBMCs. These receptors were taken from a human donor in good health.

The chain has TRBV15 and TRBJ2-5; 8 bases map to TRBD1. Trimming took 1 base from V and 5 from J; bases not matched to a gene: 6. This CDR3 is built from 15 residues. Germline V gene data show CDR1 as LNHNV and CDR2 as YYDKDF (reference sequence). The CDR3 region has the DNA TGTGCCACCAGCAGAGGCACAGGGGGAGACGAGACCCAGTACTTC. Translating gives CATSRGTGGDETQYF.

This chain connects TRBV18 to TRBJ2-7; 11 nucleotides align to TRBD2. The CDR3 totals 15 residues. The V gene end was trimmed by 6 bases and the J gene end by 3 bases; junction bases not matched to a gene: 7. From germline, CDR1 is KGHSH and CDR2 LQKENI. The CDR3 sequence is CASSPTGTSGYEQYF. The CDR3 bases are TGTGCCAGCTCCCCGACCGGGACTAGCGGCTACGAGCAGTACTTC.

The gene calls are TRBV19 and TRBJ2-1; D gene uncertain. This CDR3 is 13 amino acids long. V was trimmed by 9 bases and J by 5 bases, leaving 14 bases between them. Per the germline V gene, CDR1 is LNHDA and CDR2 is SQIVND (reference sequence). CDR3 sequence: CARAQPRDNEQFF. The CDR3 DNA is TGTGCCAGGGCCCAGCCTCGGGACAATGAGCAGTTCTTC.

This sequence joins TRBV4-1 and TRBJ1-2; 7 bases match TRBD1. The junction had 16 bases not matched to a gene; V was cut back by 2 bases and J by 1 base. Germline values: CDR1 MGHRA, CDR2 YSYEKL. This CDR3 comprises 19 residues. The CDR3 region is CASSQFILQGPRDNYGYTF. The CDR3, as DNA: TGCGCCAGCAGCCAATTTATTCTACAGGGGCCGCGGGATAACTATGGCTACACCTTC.

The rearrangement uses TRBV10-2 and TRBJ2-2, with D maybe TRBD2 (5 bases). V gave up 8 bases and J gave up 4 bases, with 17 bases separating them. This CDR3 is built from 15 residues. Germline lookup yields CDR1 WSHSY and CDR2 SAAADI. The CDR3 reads CASQPGERGTGELFF. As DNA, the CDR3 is TGCGCCAGCCAACCTGGGGAACGGGGCACCGGGGAGCTGTTTTTT.

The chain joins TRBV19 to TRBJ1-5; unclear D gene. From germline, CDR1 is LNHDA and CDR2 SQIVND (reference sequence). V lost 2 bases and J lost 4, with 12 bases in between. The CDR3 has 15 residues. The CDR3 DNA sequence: TGTGCCAGTAGTATAACCCTCCAGGAAAATCAGCCCCAGCATTTT. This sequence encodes CASSITLQENQPQHF. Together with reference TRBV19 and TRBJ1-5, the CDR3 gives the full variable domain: DGGITQSPKYLFRKEGQNVTLSCEQNLNHDAMYWYRQDPGQGLRLIYYSQIVNDFQKGDIAEGYSVSREKKESFPLTVTSAQKNPTAFYLCASSITLQENQPQHFGDGTRLSIL.

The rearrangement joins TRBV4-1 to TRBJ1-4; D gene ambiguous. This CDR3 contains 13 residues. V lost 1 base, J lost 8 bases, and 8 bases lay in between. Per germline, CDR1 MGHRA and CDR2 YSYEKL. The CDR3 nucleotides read TGCGCCAGCAGCCAAGCGGGGTGGGAAAAACTGTTTTTT. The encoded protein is CASSQAGWEKLFF.

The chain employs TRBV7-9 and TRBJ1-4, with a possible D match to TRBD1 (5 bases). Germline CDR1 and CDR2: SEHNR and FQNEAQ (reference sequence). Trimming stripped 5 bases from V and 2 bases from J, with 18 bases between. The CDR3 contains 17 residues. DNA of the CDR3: TGTGCCAGCAGCGGCCCGTCTCTGGGGGGTACTAATGAAAAACTGTTTTTT. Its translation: CASSGPSLGGTNEKLFF.

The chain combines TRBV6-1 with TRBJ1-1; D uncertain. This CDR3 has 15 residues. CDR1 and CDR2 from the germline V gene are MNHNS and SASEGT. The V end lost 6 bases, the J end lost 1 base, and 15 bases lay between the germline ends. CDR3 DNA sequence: TGTGCCAGCAGGGAGTTTCGGTTAAAGAACACTGAAGCTTTCTTT. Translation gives CASREFRLKNTEAFF.

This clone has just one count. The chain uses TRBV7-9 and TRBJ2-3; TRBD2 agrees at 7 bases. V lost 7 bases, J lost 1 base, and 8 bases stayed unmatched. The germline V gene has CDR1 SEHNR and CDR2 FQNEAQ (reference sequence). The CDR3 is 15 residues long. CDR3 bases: TGTGCCAGCATACCTCGGGAGGAGGGCACAGATACGCAGTATTTT. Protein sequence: CASIPREEGTDTQYF.

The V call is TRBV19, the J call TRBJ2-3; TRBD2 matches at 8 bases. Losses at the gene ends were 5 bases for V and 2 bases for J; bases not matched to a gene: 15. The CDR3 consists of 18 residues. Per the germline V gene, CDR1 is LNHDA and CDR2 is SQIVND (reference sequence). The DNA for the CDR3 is TGTGCCAGTAGTGCCGATCTTTTAGCGGGACGGGTCACAGATACGCAGTATTTT. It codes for CASSADLLAGRVTDTQYF.

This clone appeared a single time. In DNA form, the CDR3 reads TGTGCCAGCAGTTACTCTTTAGCGGGTGACAATGAGCAGTTCTTC. It translates to CASSYSLAGDNEQFF. The rearrangement joins TRBV6-5 to TRBJ2-1, with 7 bases that match TRBD2. This CDR3 region has 15 residues. CDR1 and CDR2 from the germline V gene are MNHEY and SVGAGI. V shed 0 bases, J shed 5 bases, and the junction held 4 bases outside the gene matches.